Listed below are T cell receptor beta chains from one sample, sequenced in a study of blood T cell repertoires in COVID-19. Sequencing was performed with immunoSEQ multiplex PCR; in TCRdb, only in-frame clones are kept and a portion is missing. The sample includes 250,000 to 350,000 clones, nearly 90% seen only once; the top ten take about 1.8%. The sequenced material came from PBMCs or T cells enriched from blood (not recorded which). These receptors came from a woman aged 18-30 years with acute COVID-19. CDR3s include the opening cysteine and the closing phenylalanine or tryptophan. A D gene is named only where the DNA matches it firmly. Size tells how often a clone was seen (once, few, many) or the class of an expanded clone, and some rows leave it out.

D gene	V gene	J gene	clone size	CDR3 DNA	CDR3 protein
.	TRBV4-3	TRBJ2-3	once	TGCGCCAGCAGCTACCTAGCTTTTGCAGATACGCAGTATTTT	CASSYLAFADTQYF
TRBD1	TRBV11-2	TRBJ2-5	.	TGTGCCAGCAGCTTAGTCGGGGACAGGGGAGAGACCCAGTACTTC	CASSLVGDRGETQYF
.	TRBV5-5	TRBJ2-7	once	TGTGCCAGCAGCTTATTGATAAGGGACTCAGCGCTCTACGAGCAGTACTTC	CASSLLIRDSALYEQYF
TRBD2	TRBV24-1	TRBJ2-1	.	TGTGCCACCAGTGATCCGACAGCGACTAGCGGGAGAGCGAATGAGCAGTTCTTC	CATSDPTATSGRANEQFF
.	TRBV25-1	TRBJ2-1	.	TGTGCCAGCAGTGAATATCGGTACTACAATGAGCAGTTCTTC	CASSEYRYYNEQFF
.	TRBV7-2	TRBJ1-2	.	TGTGCCAGCAGCTCTCCTAACGCGCGGGGGCGCACCTATGGCTACACCTTC	CASSSPNARGRTYGYTF
.	TRBV5-8	TRBJ1-1	once	TGTGCCAGCGGGGGATATGGACAGATAAACACTGAAGCTTTCTTT	CASGGYGQINTEAFF
TRBD2	TRBV5-1	TRBJ2-7	.	TGCGCCAGCAGCACTTACGGGGGGAACTACGAGCAGTACTTC	CASSTYGGNYEQYF
.	TRBV3-1/TRBV3-2	TRBJ1-1	.	TGTGCCAGCAGCCAAACCAAATACGGGGGGGCGAACACTGAAGCTTTCTTT	CASSQTKYGGANTEAFF
.	TRBV21-1	TRBJ2-2	.	TGTGCCAGCAGCAATGGGGAACAGGGTAGGAACACCGGGGAGCTGTTTTTT	CASSNGEQGRNTGELFF
TRBD1	TRBV5-4	TRBJ1-2	.	TGTGCCAGCAGCTTTACGGCCGGGACAGGGAGAGGCTACACCTTC	CASSFTAGTGRGYTF
.	TRBV27	TRBJ2-7	.	TGTGCCAGCAGTTTAAAGGTGGGCTGGTACGAGCAGTACTTC	CASSLKVGWYEQYF
.	TRBV28	TRBJ2-7	.	TGTGCCAGCAGTTTATGGTATACCGAGCTTTACGAGCAGTACTTC	CASSLWYTELYEQYF
TRBD1	TRBV24-1	TRBJ1-3	.	TGTGCCACCAGTGTCCCCGGGACAGGAATAAACACCATATATTTT	CATSVPGTGINTIYF
TRBD1	TRBV24-1	TRBJ2-2	.	TGTGCCACCAGGGACAGGCCCACCGGGGAGCTGTTTTTT	CATRDRPTGELFF
TRBD1	TRBV5-1	TRBJ2-1	.	TGCGCCAGCAAGGGGCCTGGGACAGGGGCCTACAATGAGCAGTTCTTC	CASKGPGTGAYNEQFF
TRBD1	TRBV2	TRBJ1-4	.	TGTGCCAGCAGTCCGGACAGGGAAAAACTGTTTTTT	CASSPDREKLFF
TRBD2	TRBV5-4	TRBJ2-7	.	TGTGCCAGCAGCGCGGGACTAGCGGGAGGCTACGAGCAGTACTTC	CASSAGLAGGYEQYF
.	TRBV27	TRBJ1-1	.	TGTGCCAGCAGCTCCGGAGGGCTTGGGGGCACTGAAGCTTTCTTT	CASSSGGLGGTEAFF
.	TRBV30	TRBJ1-2	.	TGTGCCTGGAGTGTAAGCGGCGGGTGGCATGGCTACACCTTC	CAWSVSGGWHGYTF
.	TRBV7-9	TRBJ2-6	.	TGTGCCAGCAGCTTAGAAGGGGGGGACACCAACGTCCTGACTTTC	CASSLEGGDTNVLTF
TRBD1	TRBV4-2	TRBJ1-2	.	TGTGCCAGCTTGACAAGCGATGGGGACAGGAGATATGGCTACACCTTC	CASLTSDGDRRYGYTF
.	TRBV6-5	TRBJ1-1	.	TGTGCCAGCAGGGAGAGAGGGTACACTGAAGCTTTCTTT	CASRERGYTEAFF
TRBD1	TRBV25-1	TRBJ1-1	once	TGTGCCAGCATGGGAAGGGGGCGCATCGCTGAAGCTTTCTTT	CASMGRGRIAEAFF
TRBD1	TRBV9	TRBJ1-2	few	TGTGCCAGCAGCGTAGAGGACAGGGGTTATGGCTACACCTTC	CASSVEDRGYGYTF
TRBD2	TRBV4-3	TRBJ2-1	.	TGCGCCAGCAGCCCGGGACTAGCGGGAGACCCTTTTTTCAATGAGCAGTTCTTC	CASSPGLAGDPFFNEQFF
TRBD2	TRBV10-1	TRBJ2-3	.	TGCGCCAGCAGTAAGGGACTAGCGGGGAACACAGATACGCAGTATTTT	CASSKGLAGNTDTQYF
TRBD1	TRBV4-2	TRBJ2-1	.	TGTGCCAGCAGCCCCCGGGACAGGGAATACAATGAGCAGTTCTTC	CASSPRDREYNEQFF
.	TRBV7-8	TRBJ2-7	.	TGTGCCAGCAGCTTAGTACGTAGCGGCGAGCAGTACTTC	CASSLVRSGEQYF